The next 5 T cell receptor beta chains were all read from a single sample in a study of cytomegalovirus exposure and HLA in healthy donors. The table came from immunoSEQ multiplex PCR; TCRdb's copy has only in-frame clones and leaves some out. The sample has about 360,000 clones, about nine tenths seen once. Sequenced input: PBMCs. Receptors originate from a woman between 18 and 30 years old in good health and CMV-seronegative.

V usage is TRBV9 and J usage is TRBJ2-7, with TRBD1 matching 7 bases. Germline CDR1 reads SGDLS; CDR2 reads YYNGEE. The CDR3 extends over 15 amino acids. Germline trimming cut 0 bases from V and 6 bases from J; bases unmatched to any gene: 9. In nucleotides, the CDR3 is TGTGCCAGCAGCGTAGGGGCCCCGACAGGGAGCGAGCAGTACTTC. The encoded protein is CASSVGAPTGSEQYF.

The CDR3 region has the DNA TGTGCCTGGAGTGTAGGAACAGGGCCCCGAGATACGCAGTATTTT. Translating gives CAWSVGTGPRDTQYF. The chain is built from TRBV30 and TRBJ2-3; tentative D call: TRBD1 (6 bases). The CDR3 sequence is 15 residues long. The germline gives CDR1 GTSNPN, CDR2 SVGIG (reference sequence). With 0 bases removed from V and 5 bases from J, the gap between germline ends came to 15 bases.

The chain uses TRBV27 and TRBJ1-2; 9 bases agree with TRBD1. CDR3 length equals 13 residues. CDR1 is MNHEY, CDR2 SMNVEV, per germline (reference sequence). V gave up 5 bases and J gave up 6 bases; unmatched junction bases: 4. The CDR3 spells CASSPRDRDGYTF. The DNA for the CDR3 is TGTGCCAGCAGTCCCCGGGACAGGGATGGCTACACCTTC.

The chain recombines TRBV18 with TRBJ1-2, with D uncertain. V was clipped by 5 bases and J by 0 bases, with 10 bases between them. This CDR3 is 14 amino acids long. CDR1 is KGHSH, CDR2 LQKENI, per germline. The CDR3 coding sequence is TGTGCCAGCTCAGACACGGCCACTAACTATGGCTACACCTTC. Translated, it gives CASSDTATNYGYTF.

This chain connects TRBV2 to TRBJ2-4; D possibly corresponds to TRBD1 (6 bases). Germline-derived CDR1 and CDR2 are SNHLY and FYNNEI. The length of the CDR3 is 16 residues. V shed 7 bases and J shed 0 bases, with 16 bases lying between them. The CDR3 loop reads CASIESAGVAKNIQYF. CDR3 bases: TGTGCCAGCATAGAGTCCGCAGGGGTAGCCAAAAACATTCAGTACTTC.